This TCR beta chain derives from a study (dated by TCRdb to between 2014 and 2017). Concerning the study at large: Whether tumor-infiltrating Tregs in breast cancer are recruited from blood Tregs or converted in situ from other CD4+ T cell subsets was tested. General findings and caveats noted by the study authors: In terms of TCR gene usage, tumor memory CD4+ T cells clustered together with blood and lymph node memory CD4+ cells, as well as with lymph node naive CD4+ cells. The validation in the larger cohort was limited to a single TCR beta V-J rearrangement instead of whole repertoires. The greatest overlap of tumor-infiltrating Treg TCR alpha and beta sequences was observed with tumor naive CD4+ T cells, followed by blood naive CD4+ T cells.

About this clonotype: Its antigen is still unknown. The sample holds no much larger clone one base away, and base qualities are not on file.

The germline V gene supplies CDR1 MNHNS and CDR2 SASEGT. The CDR3 starts with the cysteine, ends with the phenylalanine, and has 13 residues. CDR3 DNA only is kept here, 39 bases in frame from base 1. The trim is 2 bases for V and 4 bases for J, with a gap of 6 bases between the germline ends. Amplification of full-length TCR variable regions was done by 5' RACE PCR using constant-region reverse primers, and this step was followed by semi-nested PCR with Nested Universal Primer A. Using the ReliaPrep RNA Cell Miniprep System, total RNA was extracted, and the SMARTer RACE 5'/3' Kit was then used to reverse transcribe the RNA into 5'RACE-ready cDNA. Full-length TCR alpha and beta libraries were barcoded with multiplex adaptors and sequenced on an Illumina MiSeq. Per the source publication's procedure: For each of nine subset-tissue groups, sequencing data from the five patients were combined, and the groups were compared by unsupervised clustering of TCR gene usage. The Morisita-Horn index was used to calculate repertoire similarity, with shared sequences weighted by how much each contributed to each repertoire. TCRdb reprocessed the public reads (quality trimming at Q25 with fastp, clone calling with MiXCR) and kept in-frame beta chains. Here each entry gathers all rows of one CDR3 protein and keeps the most common genes and DNA. TCRdb's processing, not the authors' own work, is the source of the V and J calls. The sample records several thousand distinct CDR3 sequences, approximately 70% of which are singletons. The ten top clones hold 3.9% of the sample.

The memory CD4+ T cell population was isolated based on a CD4+CD45RO+CD25- phenotype. Tregs, naive and memory CD4+ T cells from tumor, blood and ipsilateral draining lymph nodes of roughly 5 breast cancer patients underwent full-length TCR alpha and beta sequencing. Tumor tissue, along with lymph nodes from ipsilateral axillary dissection, was perfused with PBS, minced, and then digested using collagenase I and hyaluronidase. Ficoll density gradient centrifugation was used to isolate mononuclear cells from either lymph nodes or 50 ml of peripheral blood. A purity exceeding 90% was confirmed by FACS for the sorted cell populations.

Recombination linked TRBV6-1 to TRBJ1-5, with the D gene not confidently named. Material: memory CD4+ T cells sorted from a lymph node. Read against the paper, the sample's cell subset or site label means: memory CD4+ T cells, CD4+CD45RO+CD25-. This receptor was obtained from a female donor with breast cancer. The CDR3 region reads CASSESSNQPQHF. The DNA is as follows: TGTGCCAGCAGTGAATCGAGTAATCAGCCCCAGCATTTT.